The next 3 T cell receptor beta chains were all read from a single sample in a study of T cell clones after liver transplantation. Produced via immunoSEQ multiplex PCR; TCRdb's table is partial and in-frame only. The sample yields 55,000 to 70,000 clones, 80% to 95% seen once. The sequencing here drew on CD4+ T cells from blood, taken about 25 months after liver transplant. Source of these receptors: a human patient who received a liver transplant. Certain T cells may be donor cells from the graft.

V is TRBV2 and J is TRBJ2-2, with 7 positions matching TRBD1. V lost 7 bases and J lost 0; bases outside the gene matches: 8. Germline V gene data show CDR1 as SNHLY and CDR2 as FYNNEI. There are 16 residues in the CDR3. CDR3 amino acids: CASILYGTANTGELFF. The CDR3 DNA reads TGTGCCAGCATCCTGTACGGGACAGCGAACACCGGGGAGCTGTTTTTT.

The genes are TRBV11-3 and TRBJ1-5; D is perhaps TRBD1 (5 bases). Germline-derived CDR1 and CDR2 are SGHNT and YENEEA. CDR3 length: 13 amino acids. V lost 5 bases and J 1 base, leaving 6 bases between the germline ends. CDR3 residues: CASSRDSNQPQHF. Here the CDR3 DNA reads TGTGCCAGCAGCCGGGACAGCAATCAGCCCCAGCATTTT.

This clone was seen only once. The V call is TRBV6-1, the J call TRBJ1-2, with 7 bases matching TRBD1. Germline trimming cut 6 bases from V and 8 bases from J; bases unmatched to any gene: 15. This CDR3 is 15 amino acids long. CDR1 is MNHNS, CDR2 SASEGT, per germline. The DNA of the CDR3 is TGTGCCAGCAGCCGCGACAGGGTCGGGTTTGTAGGCTACACCTTC. The encoded protein is CASSRDRVGFVGYTF.